Shown below are 26 T cell receptor beta chains from a single sample sequenced in a study of beta chain features in type 1 diabetes (dated by TCRdb to 2017 to 2018). The library came from the immunoSEQ multiplex PCR assay. The High Capacity cDNA Reverse Transcription Kit was used to reverse transcribe all of the isolated RNA, meaning that expressed TCRB transcripts were what got sequenced. TCRdb provides this immuneACCESS table in a form limited to in-frame rearrangements. Some clones are lacking; in checked studies, under half of them reflect an unresolved V gene, and why the rest are absent is not known. This sample gives about half a million clones in total; over 25% of them show up just once. The ten largest clones take up about 0.065% of the sample. Sequencing was performed on naive CD4+ T cells from blood. The meaning of the sample's cell subset or site label: true naive CD4+ T cells. The receptors stem from a man aged 18 to 30 in good health.

The rearrangement links TRBV7-9 to TRBJ1-1; D possibly corresponds to TRBD1 (6 bases). With 7 bases removed from V and 5 bases from J, the gap between germline ends came to 17 bases. The CDR3 totals 14 residues. Germline V gives CDR1 SEHNR, CDR2 FQNEAQ (reference sequence). The CDR3 nucleotides are TGTGCCAGCACCGGAGGACAGAGGGCAACTGAAGCTTTCTTT. Encoded protein: CASTGGQRATEAFF.

This clone turned up a few times. This rearrangement joins TRBV30 to TRBJ1-5; TRBD1 might be the D (6 bases). Germline-derived CDR1 and CDR2 are GTSNPN and SVGIG (reference sequence). V lost 1 base and J 7 bases, leaving 23 bases between the germline ends. This CDR3 has 17 amino acids. CDR3 bases: TGTGCCTGGAGTGCCTACCTCGCGCAGGGGCCAGGGCAGCCCCAGCATTTT. This sequence encodes CAWSAYLAQGPGQPQHF.

The chain couples TRBV4-1 to TRBJ2-1; no clear D gene. CDR1 and CDR2 (germline): MGHRA, YSYEKL. Trimming took off 1 base at V and 7 bases at J, with 5 bases between the two ends. This CDR3 spans 12 amino acids. CDR3 in DNA: TGCGCCAGCAGCCAAGGAGGAAATGAGCAGTTCTTC. This gives the protein CASSQGGNEQFF.

The gene calls are TRBV27 and TRBJ2-1; TRBD1 matches 9 bases. The germline gives CDR1 MNHEY, CDR2 SMNVEV (reference sequence). The trim removed 5 bases at V and 4 bases at J, leaving 6 bases unmatched. This CDR3 spans 15 amino acids. CDR3 coding DNA: TGTGCCAGCAGTAGGGACAGGGTAGAATACAATGAGCAGTTCTTC. This gives the protein CASSRDRVEYNEQFF.

This clone has just a few counts. The chain recombines TRBV4-3 with TRBJ2-1; D tentatively fits TRBD1 or TRBD2 (5 bases each). This CDR3 region has 18 residues. V dropped 4 bases and J dropped 2 bases, with 21 bases sitting between them. Germline V CDR1 and CDR2: LGHNA, YSLEER. The CDR3 protein is CASSRDFSGQFPYNEQFF. The CDR3 DNA is TGCGCCAGCAGCCGAGATTTCTCGGGGCAATTCCCCTACAATGAGCAGTTCTTC.

In the case of this clone: The junction and the germline gene differ at one end; a read error may be behind it. The V gene is TRBV15, the J gene TRBJ1-1, with D possibly being TRBD1 (5 bases). The CDR3 is 13 amino acids. Germline V gives CDR1 LNHNV, CDR2 YYDKDF (reference sequence). The CDR3 sequence: CATSTGDRLRAFF. CDR3 nucleotides: TGTGCCACGAGCACGGGGGATCGGTTGAGGGCTTTCTTT.

The chain links TRBV11-3 to TRBJ2-1; 10 bases agree with TRBD2. Germline V gives CDR1 SGHNT, CDR2 YENEEA. The trim removed 8 bases at V and 5 bases at J, leaving 0 bases unmatched. The CDR3 runs 12 residues. The CDR3 DNA follows: TGTGCCAGCGGGACTAGCGACAATGAGCAGTTCTTC. Its protein is CASGTSDNEQFF.

There are a few counts of this clone. V and J are TRBV7-8 and TRBJ2-1; 8 bases map to TRBD1. This CDR3 has 17 amino acids. V lost 0 bases, J lost 6 bases, and 10 bases stayed unmatched. From germline, CDR1 is SGHVS and CDR2 FQNEAQ. The CDR3 protein is CASSLASRTGSVNEQFF. CDR3 coding DNA: TGTGCCAGCAGCTTAGCTTCAAGGACAGGGTCGGTCAATGAGCAGTTCTTC.

This clone was observed a handful of times. V usage is TRBV29-1 and J usage is TRBJ2-1; 10 bases align to TRBD1. This CDR3 is built from 13 residues. Unmatched junction bases numbered 7, after V lost 6 bases and J lost 8 bases. CDR1 SQVTM and CDR2 ANQGSEA come from the germline V gene. The CDR3 loop reads CSVSGQGFHEQFF. The CDR3 region has the DNA TGCAGCGTGTCGGGACAGGGGTTCCATGAGCAGTTCTTC.

The table lists this clone with a few counts. The chain carries TRBV29-1 and TRBJ1-4, with 7 bases that match TRBD1. CDR1 and CDR2 from the germline V gene are SQVTM and ANQGSEA. V was clipped by 6 bases and J by 8 bases; unmatched bases: 9. This CDR3 is 13 amino acids long. CDR3 in DNA: TGCAGCGTGTACACGACAGGGCGGGAAAAACTGTTTTTT. Protein product: CSVYTTGREKLFF.

The CDR3 sequence: CSALTTNPSTQYF. CDR3 coding DNA: TGCAGCGCTCTGACTACAAATCCCTCTACGCAGTATTTT. The V and J genes are TRBV29-1 and TRBJ2-3; a weak D match, TRBD2 (5 bases). The CDR3 loop spans 13 amino acids. Germline V lookup: CDR1 SQVTM, CDR2 ANQGSEA. Trimming took off 7 bases at V and 8 bases at J, with 19 bases between the two ends.

This clone was counted a few times. The genes are TRBV7-9 and TRBJ2-7, with D possibly being TRBD1 or TRBD2 (5 bases each). Germline V gene sequence: CDR1 SEHNR, CDR2 FQNEAQ (reference sequence). CDR3 length: 15 residues. V gave up 5 bases and J gave up 2 bases, with 16 bases separating them. The CDR3 DNA follows: TGTGCCAGCAGCCTCCCCGGGACCGAACCCTACGAGCAGTACTTC. Translation: CASSLPGTEPYEQYF.

V gene TRBV25-1 combines with J gene TRBJ1-2; D is uncertain. Between the trimmed V and J ends, which lost 5 bases and 5 bases, there was a span of 9 bases. The CDR3 extends over 12 amino acids. The germline V gene has CDR1 MGHDK and CDR2 SYGVNS. CDR3 nucleotides: TGTGCCAGCAGTCCAGGTTCTTATGGCTACACCTTC. It is translated as CASSPGSYGYTF.

The DNA of the CDR3 is TGTGCCAGCCGTGATAGGGGGGGAGAAGATACGCAGTATTTT. Protein product: CASRDRGGEDTQYF. V and J are TRBV19 and TRBJ2-3; the D gene is possibly TRBD2 (7 bases). The germline gives CDR1 LNHDA, CDR2 SQIVND (reference sequence). The CDR3 sequence is 14 residues long. Between the trimmed V and J ends, which lost 9 bases and 5 bases, there was a span of 18 bases.

This clone was counted a few times. This chain's CDR3 is CASSLALLGLATDTQYF. DNA of the CDR3: TGTGCCAGCAGCTTAGCGCTTTTGGGACTAGCGACCGATACGCAGTATTTT. The chain joins TRBV7-8 to TRBJ2-3; 10 positions agree with TRBD2. CDR3 length: 17 residues. Germline CDR1 and CDR2: SGHVS and FQNEAQ. The trim removed 0 bases at V and 6 bases at J, leaving 9 bases unmatched.

This clone was observed a few times. The V gene is TRBV5-1, the J gene TRBJ2-1, with 7 bases identical to TRBD2. Trimming at V came to 4 bases and at J to 3 bases, leaving 1 base not matched to a gene. The length of the CDR3 is 13 residues. Germline assignment: CDR1 SGHRS and CDR2 YFSETQ. The CDR3 DNA is TGCGCCAGCAGCGGGACTATCTACAATGAGCAGTTCTTC. The encoded protein is CASSGTIYNEQFF.

The gene calls are TRBV19 and TRBJ2-4, with D maybe TRBD1 (6 bases). The CDR3 spans 14 residues. V lost 6 bases and J lost 8, with 17 bases in between. Per germline, CDR1 LNHDA and CDR2 SQIVND (reference sequence). CDR3 loop: CASSPRQGWDIQYF. DNA for the CDR3: TGTGCCAGTAGCCCACGGCAGGGGTGGGACATTCAGTACTTC.

The sample holds a few counts of this clone. The J gene is TRBJ2-4, the V gene TRBV19, with D unresolved. This CDR3 comprises 15 residues. Germline V gene data show CDR1 as LNHDA and CDR2 as SQIVND (reference sequence). V was trimmed by 3 bases and J by 0 bases, leaving 9 bases between them. In DNA, the CDR3 is TGTGCCAGTAGTATCGGAACCCTAGCCAAAAACATTCAGTACTTC. Translated: CASSIGTLAKNIQYF.

This clone was counted once. The J gene is TRBJ2-3, the V gene TRBV5-1; no definite D call. Trimming took off 0 bases at V and 2 bases at J, with 10 bases between the two ends. This CDR3 is 15 amino acids long. Germline CDR1 reads SGHRS; CDR2 reads YFSETQ. The chain's CDR3 is CASSLGDAFTDTQYF. DNA of the CDR3: TGCGCCAGCAGCTTGGGCGACGCCTTCACAGATACGCAGTATTTT.

The chain recombines TRBV7-2 with TRBJ2-5; D gene unclear. The CDR3 sequence is 13 residues long. CDR1 SGHTA and CDR2 FQGNSA come from the germline V gene. V lost 5 bases and J 3 bases, leaving 10 bases between the germline ends. CDR3 amino acids: CASSPGGEETQYF. In DNA, the CDR3 is TGTGCCAGCAGCCCCGGTGGGGAAGAGACCCAGTACTTC.

V is TRBV6-6 and J is TRBJ1-4, with a possible D match to TRBD1 (6 bases). Germline V gene sequence: CDR1 MNHNY, CDR2 SVGAGI (reference sequence). Trimming shortened V by 7 bases and J by 8 bases, and 17 bases separated the two germline ends. The CDR3 has 14 amino acids. This CDR3 reads CASNNRDNGEKLFF. CDR3 DNA sequence: TGTGCCAGCAATAACCGGGACAACGGGGAAAAACTGTTTTTT.

This clone was seen more than once but under ten times. This chain links TRBV30 with TRBJ1-2; D ambiguous. The CDR3 has 15 amino acids. V lost 1 base to trimming and J lost 0 bases, with 12 bases between them. Germline V gives CDR1 GTSNPN, CDR2 SVGIG (reference sequence). The CDR3 is CAWSGGYLANYGYTF. For the CDR3, the DNA is TGTGCCTGGAGTGGAGGGTACCTCGCTAACTATGGCTACACCTTC.

The J gene is TRBJ2-5, the V gene TRBV5-4; 7 bases align to TRBD2. The CDR3 has 16 amino acids. The V and J ends lost 0 bases and 4 bases, in that order; junction bases with no gene match: 9. The V gene's germline CDR1 is SGHNT and CDR2 YYREEE (reference sequence). CDR3 nucleotides: TGTGCCAGCAGCTTGGCGGCGGGAGTGGTGGGAGAGACCCAGTACTTC. Its protein product is CASSLAAGVVGETQYF.

This clone was seen more than once but under ten times. The gene calls are TRBV23-1 and TRBJ1-1; no clear D gene. TRBV23-1 counts as an open reading frame of uncertain function. V lost 0 bases, J lost 7 bases, and 12 bases lay in between. The CDR3 length is 14 residues. The DNA for the CDR3 is TGCGCCAGCAGTCAATCTGCCGCCAAGGGTGAAGCTTTCTTT. Protein product: CASSQSAAKGEAFF.

This clone was counted between two and nine times. The chain recombines TRBV29-1 with TRBJ2-3; no firm D call. V dropped 4 bases and J dropped 4 bases, with 12 bases sitting between them. The CDR3 totals 13 residues. Germline CDR1 is SQVTM and CDR2 is ANQGSEA. DNA of the CDR3: TGCAGCGTTGCACCAGTTGGGCCAGATACGCAGTATTTT. Translating gives CSVAPVGPDTQYF.

Points on this clone: Other DNA sequences in the same sample also yield this CDR3. The CDR3 bases are TGCAGCGTTGAGGCGGGGCAAGAGACCCAGTACTTC. This encodes CSVEAGQETQYF. V is TRBV29-1 and J is TRBJ2-5, with D possibly matching TRBD2 (6 bases). Looked up from germline, CDR1 is SQVTM and CDR2 is ANQGSEA. The CDR3 length is 12 residues. The germline V and J ends were trimmed by 3 bases and 2 bases, with 7 bases remaining between them.